This T cell receptor (beta chain) originates from a study of CD8+ T cells in alopecia areata. Regarding the study as a whole: Throughout tofacitinib, many expanded lesional clones continued to persist in scalp and blood.

Regarding treatment: oral pan-JAK inhibitor, 5-10 mg twice daily. Following extraction, RNA underwent reverse transcription to cDNA, which served as the sequencing template. The method was immunoSEQ multiplex PCR; TCRdb's version includes in-frame clones alone and lacks a portion of them. The repertoire holds 120,000 to 150,000 clones, with about 85% as singletons. With regard to this clone: Its antigen is not identified. The sample holds other DNA sequences that translate to the same CDR3.

The receptor was derived from a human donor with alopecia areata. The source material was CD8+ T cells sorted from blood, sampled at week 4, from a patient treated with tofacitinib.

CDR3 in amino acids: CASSPNTGELFF. The DNA for the CDR3 is TGTGCCAGCAGCCCAAACACCGGGGAGCTGTTTTTT. The chain links TRBV9 to TRBJ2-2; D is undetermined. Germline values: CDR1 SGDLS, CDR2 YYNGEE. Deletions cut 4 bases from V and 2 bases from J, with 3 bases between. The CDR3 is 12 amino acids.